The T cell receptor beta chain described here comes from a study of vaccination and CD4 T cells after COVID-19. The treatment is: roughly ten-day PBMC culture with coronavirus spike peptide pools or control peptides (ViraFEST assay). With peptide pools, ViraFEST first expanded antigen-specific T cells and afterwards sequenced their TCRs. Comment on this clonotype: Its antigen is as yet unknown.

Germline-derived CDR1 and CDR2 are MNHNS and SASEGT. The CDR3 sequence is 16 residues long. Trimming took 3 bases from V and 7 from J, leaving 19 bases between them. CD4+ T cells that had been cultured provided DNA sequenced with the Oncomine TCR Beta short-read assay. After culture, CD4+ T cells served as the source for genomic DNA extraction. TCRdb independently ran MiXCR on the PCR reads; one entry per CDR3 protein. The table lists over 14,000 distinct CDR3 sequences, 52% of them singletons. The receptor comes from a human donor who had recovered from COVID-19. Sample: CD4+ T cells from blood, cultured in vitro. This chain links TRBV6-1 with TRBJ2-1, with D hard to call. The CDR3 DNA is TGTGCCAGCAGTGAGGTAGGCCTCCCACGGCGGAATGAGCAGTTCTTC. It codes for CASSEVGLPRRNEQFF.